Shown below are 14 T cell receptor beta chains from a single sample sequenced in a study of OX40 agonist ivuxolimab in advanced cancers. Produced via immunoSEQ multiplex PCR; TCRdb's table is partial and in-frame only. In the table there are some 76,000 clones, around 81% of which are singletons. This specimen consisted of CD4+ or CD8+ T cells sorted from blood, obtained in a trial of the OX40 agonist ivuxolimab. The receptor source for this set is an adult with an advanced solid tumor such as melanoma, head and neck, liver or kidney cancer.

This clone was detected only a few times. V and J are TRBV7-2 and TRBJ2-7; 8 bases map to TRBD2. V shed 2 bases, J shed 7 bases, and the junction held 1 base outside the gene matches. Germline CDR1 SGHTA, CDR2 FQGNSA. This CDR3 region has 12 residues. This CDR3 reads CASSLTGGEQYF. The CDR3 coding sequence is TGTGCCAGCAGCTTAACGGGGGGGGAGCAGTACTTC.

The chain carries TRBV7-9 and TRBJ2-6; D remains unclear. CDR3 length: 15 residues. CDR1 and CDR2 (germline): SEHNR, FQNEAQ (reference sequence). V was cut by 1 base and J by 0 bases, with 4 bases left in between. The CDR3 region has the DNA TGTGCCAGCAGCTTAGGTGGCTCTGGGGCCAACGTCCTGACTTTC. Translated, it gives CASSLGGSGANVLTF.

In nucleotides, the CDR3 is TGTGCCAGCAGCCAGTATAGGGGAGGAGCTTTCTTT. Its protein is CASSQYRGGAFF. This rearrangement joins TRBV14 to TRBJ1-1, with D possibly TRBD1 on 5 matching bases. The CDR3 length is 12 residues. CDR1 and CDR2 from the germline V gene are SGHDN and FVKESK. Trimming removed 3 bases from V and 10 bases from J, with 12 bases in between.

The chain recombines TRBV10-2 with TRBJ2-7; 8 positions match TRBD2. Germline V gene data show CDR1 as WSHSY and CDR2 as SAAADI. CDR3 length: 15 amino acids. V trimming: 3 bases; J trimming: 1 base; junction bases outside the gene matches: 5. Here the CDR3 DNA reads TGCGCCAGCAGTGATTCTAGCGGGTCTTCCTACGAGCAGTACTTC. Protein: CASSDSSGSSYEQYF.

The chain joins TRBV6-1 to TRBJ1-5, with 7 bases aligning to TRBD1. This CDR3 spans 14 amino acids. The J segment lost 1 base and the V segment lost 4 bases, leaving 1 base of the junction unmatched. Germline CDR1 and CDR2: MNHNS and SASEGT. Here the CDR3 DNA reads TGTGCCAGCAGTGGACAGGGAAGCAATCAGCCCCAGCATTTT. This encodes CASSGQGSNQPQHF.

The CDR3 here is CAWHRGESDTQYF. The CDR3 bases are TGTGCCTGGCACAGGGGGGAATCAGATACGCAGTATTTT. The chain has TRBV30 and TRBJ2-3; 8 nucleotides agree with TRBD1. Trimming cost V 5 bases and J 4 bases; bases outside gene matches: 5. CDR3 size: 13 residues. Germline CDR1 and CDR2: GTSNPN and SVGIG (reference sequence).

The chain links TRBV28 to TRBJ2-3; TRBD1 aligns across 7 bases. CDR3 size: 14 residues. The germline V gene has CDR1 MDHEN and CDR2 SYDVKM. V shed 2 bases and J 1 base; nucleotides not matched to a gene: 0. CDR3 coding DNA: TGTGCCAGCAGTTTAGGACAGGGCACAGATACGCAGTATTTT. Amino acids: CASSLGQGTDTQYF.

The rearrangement links TRBV5-4 to TRBJ2-2; 7 nucleotides match TRBD1. CDR3 length equals 13 residues. Unmatched junction bases numbered 1, after V lost 3 bases and J lost 5 bases. Germline V gene data show CDR1 as SGHNT and CDR2 as YYREEE (reference sequence). The CDR3 sequence: CASSWTGTGELFF. The DNA of the CDR3 is TGTGCCAGCAGCTGGACAGGTACCGGGGAGCTGTTTTTT.

This sequence joins TRBV7-3 and TRBJ2-5; D uncertain. The CDR3 has 12 amino acids. V was cut by 5 bases and J by 5 bases, with 9 bases left in between. Germline CDR1 SGHTA, CDR2 FQGTGA. CDR3 DNA: TGTGCCAGCAGCCCAAGACCGGAGACCCAGTACTTC. It translates to CASSPRPETQYF.

This chain uses TRBV7-6 with TRBJ1-2, with 8 bases identical to TRBD1. The CDR3 totals 14 residues. Germline V gene lookup returns CDR1 SGHVS and CDR2 FNYEAQ. With 4 bases clipped from V and 4 bases from J, the junction kept 5 bases outside the gene matches. For the CDR3, the DNA is TGTGCCAGCAGCTCAGGACAGGGCCCCTATGGCTACACCTTC. Protein sequence: CASSSGQGPYGYTF.

The chain recombines TRBV7-2 with TRBJ2-7; D is unresolved. V was trimmed by 2 bases and J by 2 bases, leaving 13 bases between them. In germline, CDR1 is SGHTA, CDR2 FQGNSA. The CDR3 runs to 15 residues. CDR3 sequence reads: CASSLPGGPTYEQYF. CDR3 nucleotides: TGTGCCAGCAGCTTACCTGGCGGTCCTACCTACGAGCAGTACTTC. Supplemented by reference TRBV7-2 and TRBJ2-7, the full variable domain reads GAGVSQSPSNKVTEKGKDVELRCDPISGHTALYWYRQSLGQGLEFLIYFQGNSAPDKSGLPSDRFSAERTGGSVSTLTIQRTQQEDSAVYLCASSLPGGPTYEQYFGPGTRLTVT.

This chain connects TRBV18 to TRBJ1-1, with TRBD1 matching over 9 bases. The CDR3 covers 15 residues. Germline loops: CDR1 KGHSH, CDR2 LQKENI. V trimming: 3 bases; J trimming: 1 base; junction bases outside the gene matches: 3. Here the CDR3 reads CASSPLGQGNTEAFF. CDR3 DNA: TGTGCCAGCTCACCCTTGGGACAGGGGAACACTGAAGCTTTCTTT.

This clone has just one count. The chain combines TRBV6-5 with TRBJ1-5; D remains unclear. Germline lookup yields CDR1 MNHEY and CDR2 SVGAGI. V was shortened by 6 bases and J by 5 bases, with 11 bases between the two germline ends. CDR3 length: 13 residues. The CDR3 spells CASSLGKDQPQHF. CDR3 nucleotide sequence: TGTGCCAGCAGCTTGGGGAAGGATCAGCCCCAGCATTTT.

The gene calls are TRBV9 and TRBJ2-3; TRBD2 matches at 8 bases. Germline assignment: CDR1 SGDLS and CDR2 YYNGEE. J was trimmed by 6 bases and V by 2 bases; bases with no gene match: 5. The CDR3 length is 14 residues. The CDR3 reads CASSVGLGGDTQYF. Here the CDR3 DNA reads TGTGCCAGCAGCGTGGGACTAGGCGGTGATACGCAGTATTTT.